Listed below are T cell receptor beta chains from one sample, sequenced in a study of T cells in Graves' hyperthyroidism and ophthalmopathy. TCRdb processed the multiplex PCR reads anew with MiXCR; each CDR3 protein has one entry. Of 700,000 or so distinct CDR3 sequences listed, about 16% are singletons. The sample was blood. These TCRs come from a man between 18 and 35 years old with Graves' hyperthyroidism. Both conserved end residues are trimmed from each CDR3. The order of the fields is V gene, clone size, J gene, CDR3 protein. Not all rows give a size; the values are once, few, many and, for expanded clones, a class.

TRBV7-3	NA	TRBJ2-1	ASSLVAGGTSYNEQF
TRBV29-1	NA	TRBJ2-1	SVVTSGGLDEQF
TRBV7-3	NA	TRBJ2-2	ASSLWGLAAGELF
TRBV12-3/TRBV12-4	many	TRBJ2-6	ASAPGANVLT
TRBV6-1	many	TRBJ2-7	ALDLGQDYEQY
TRBV10-3	many	TRBJ2-7	AISLTGGKEQY
TRBV19	many	TRBJ1-5	ASSPSPEGDQPQH
TRBV28	many	TRBJ2-7	ASSLSPGLPYEQY
TRBV5-4	NA	TRBJ1-1	ASSLAAENTEAF
TRBV28	many	TRBJ1-2	ASSLIQDYGYT
TRBV9	few	TRBJ1-1	ASSAITGATEAF
TRBV6-1	many	TRBJ1-2	ATGQDLNYGYT
TRBV20-1	NA	TRBJ2-7	SAKVGGGYEQY
TRBV28	many	TRBJ2-5	ASSSASGGQETQY
TRBV4-1	NA	TRBJ2-7	ASSRQGLQVDEQY
TRBV7-9	NA	TRBJ2-2	VSSQYISGRNTGELF
TRBV20-1	NA	TRBJ1-4	SALPPAGGEKLF